A selection of T cell receptor beta chains follows, all from one sample in a study of control samples from healthy donors and cancer patients. Assay used: immunoSEQ multiplex PCR; TCRdb lists only in-frame clones, some missing. The sample records about 80,000 clones, about 79% being singletons. The sample taken for sequencing was PBMCs. The receptors come from a man in his 60s with head and neck cancer. The CDR3 runs from the conserved cysteine through the conserved F or W. The D gene is left open where the match is weak. A row's size may be missing; if present it is once, few, many or a size class.

NA,NA,12,TRBV28,TRBJ1-2,TGTGCCAGCAGTTTCGGGGGGTATGGCTACACCTTC,CASSFGGYGYTF
NA,NA,13,TRBV11-2,TRBJ2-2,TGTGCCAGCAGTAATCAGAACACCGGGGAGCTGTTTTTT,CASSNQNTGELFF
NA,NA,17,TRBV19,TRBJ2-2,TGTGCCAGTAGTACACTACTAAGCGGCAGAGGAGGCGGGGAGCTGTTTTTT,CASSTLLSGRGGGELFF
NA,NA,12,TRBV28,TRBJ1-2,TGTGCCAGCAGGTTACAGTACTATGGCTACACCTTC,CASRLQYYGYTF
NA,NA,15,TRBV10-3,TRBJ2-3,TGTGCCATCAGTGGCAACGGGATAAAGACAGATACGCAGTATTTT,CAISGNGIKTDTQYF
NA,few,16,TRBV12-2,TRBJ2-1,TGTGCAAGTCGCTGGGGGGAGGGCGAATTGTACAATGAGCAGTTCTTC,CASRWGEGELYNEQFF
NA,few,19,TRBV19,TRBJ2-2,TGTGCCAGTAGTATTCGGTTCAGGGCGGGCAGGGGAGGCACCGGGGAGCTGTTTTTT,CASSIRFRAGRGGTGELFF
NA,NA,14,TRBV4-1,TRBJ1-5,TGCGCCAGCAGCCCATCCGATGTTGGTCAGCCCCAGCATTTT,CASSPSDVGQPQHF
TRBD1,NA,15,TRBV18,TRBJ2-2,TGTGCCAGCTTTGGACAGGGGCTACGGACCGGGGAGCTGTTTTTT,CASFGQGLRTGELFF
NA,few,17,TRBV15,TRBJ2-5,TGTGCCACCAGCAGGATTCTCGGGGCCAGGGGAGGGGAGACCCAGTACTTC,CATSRILGARGGETQYF
NA,few,13,TRBV6-1,TRBJ1-4,TGTGCCAGCAGTGATATTTTCGGGGGAAAACTGTTTTTT,CASSDIFGGKLFF
NA,NA,14,TRBV7-8,TRBJ2-7,TGTGCCAGCAGCTTAGCCTCTAGTCGCTACGAGCAGTACTTC,CASSLASSRYEQYF
TRBD1,NA,12,TRBV28,TRBJ2-5,TGTGCCAGCAAACAGGGGGCAGGTTCCCAGTACTTC,CASKQGAGSQYF
NA,few,15,TRBV4-2,TRBJ2-1,TGTGCCAGCAGCCAAGCGAGTCGATCCAACAATGAGCAGTTCTTC,CASSQASRSNNEQFF
NA,NA,16,TRBV19,TRBJ1-5,TGTGCCAGTAGTATTCTTTCACCGTATAGCAATCAGCCCCAGCATTTT,CASSILSPYSNQPQHF
NA,NA,15,TRBV2,TRBJ2-5,TGTGCCAGCAGTGCGTTGGTGGGGGCAGGAGAGACCCAGTACTTC,CASSALVGAGETQYF
NA,NA,13,TRBV5-1,TRBJ2-3,TGCGCCAGCAGCTTGAGTTTCACAGATACGCAGTATTTT,CASSLSFTDTQYF
NA,NA,14,TRBV5-5,TRBJ2-7,TGTGCCAGCAGCAGAATGGGTAGGGTGAACGAGCAGTACTTC,CASSRMGRVNEQYF
NA,NA,16,TRBV3-1/TRBV3-2,TRBJ1-2,TGTGCCAGCAGCCAAGTAAGGGGGACCCCGCACTATGGCTACACCTTC,CASSQVRGTPHYGYTF
NA,NA,10,TRBV2,TRBJ1-2,TGTGCCAGCAGCGAGGACAGCTACACCTTC,CASSEDSYTF
NA,NA,12,TRBV3-1/TRBV3-2,TRBJ2-2,TGTGCCACCATGGGGCTGACCGGGGAGCTGTTTTTT,CATMGLTGELFF
NA,NA,15,TRBV5-1,TRBJ2-2,TGCGCCAGCAGCAGACAGCTGGCGAACACCGGGGAGCTGTTTTTT,CASSRQLANTGELFF
TRBD2,NA,14,TRBV11-2,TRBJ2-5,TGTGCCAGCAGCGCCGGGGGGGCCAGGGAGACCCAGTACTTC,CASSAGGARETQYF
NA,few,13,TRBV7-9,TRBJ1-1,TGTGCCAGCAGCTTAGTGGGGGACACTGAAGCTTTCTTT,CASSLVGDTEAFF
NA,NA,12,TRBV29-1,TRBJ2-5,TGCAGCGTTCGGCAGGGGTCGAAGACCCAGTACTTC,CSVRQGSKTQYF
NA,NA,13,TRBV6-2/TRBV6-3,TRBJ2-2,TGTGCCAGCAGCCGACTCTTCACCGGGGAGCTGTTTTTT,CASSRLFTGELFF